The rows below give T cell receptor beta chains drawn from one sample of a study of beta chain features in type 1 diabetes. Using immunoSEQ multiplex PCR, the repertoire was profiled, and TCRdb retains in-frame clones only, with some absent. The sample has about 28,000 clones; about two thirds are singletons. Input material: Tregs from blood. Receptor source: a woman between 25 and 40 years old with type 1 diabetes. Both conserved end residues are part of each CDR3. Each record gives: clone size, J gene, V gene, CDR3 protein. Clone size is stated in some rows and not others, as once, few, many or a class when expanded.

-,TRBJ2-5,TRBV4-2,CARTGTSGRVETQYF
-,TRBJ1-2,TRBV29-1,CSVGWRDYGYTF
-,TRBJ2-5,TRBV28,CASSLVNRLEQYF
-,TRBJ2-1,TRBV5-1,CASSLTAYNEQFF
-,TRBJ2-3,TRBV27,CASSSPSGSTDTQYF
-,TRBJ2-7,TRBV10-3,CAISSGTGLHEQYF
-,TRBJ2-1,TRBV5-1,CASSSWASNLRLHNEQFF
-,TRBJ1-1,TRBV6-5,CASSLLSSGSTEAFF
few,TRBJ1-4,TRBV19,CASAGYRGDATNEKLFF
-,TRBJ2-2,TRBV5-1,CASSYADTGELFF
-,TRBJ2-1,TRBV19,CATHVRWSSYNEQFF
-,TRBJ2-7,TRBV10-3,CATRQGREQYF
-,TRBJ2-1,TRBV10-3,CAISRSPARSSYNEQFF
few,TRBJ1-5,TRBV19,CASSIERGRWHF